Listed here is a single T cell receptor (beta chain). What it binds is unknown. Primers for the PCR totalled 60 Vbeta and 13 Jbeta. The method was immunoSEQ multiplex PCR; TCRdb's version includes in-frame clones alone and lacks a portion of them. The table shows 100,000 or so clones, with about 74% occurring only once. This sample was included in a study of cytomegalovirus exposure and HLA in healthy donors. Whole-study results and caveats: Later genetic work tied a missense DCLRE1C variant to beta-chain V and J trimming. HLA allele associations emerged for around 16,000 TCR beta sequences in a later analysis, at 0.05 false discovery rate.

The germline gives CDR1 ENHRY, CDR2 SYGVKD. The CDR3 spans 12 residues. With 4 bases removed from V and 8 bases from J, the gap between germline ends came to 9 bases. Input material: PBMCs. The chain carries TRBV10-3 and TRBJ2-1; D is undetermined. The receptor's source is a female donor in good health and CMV-seropositive. As DNA, the CDR3 is TGTGCCATCAGTGGCTCGGTTGATGAGCAGTTCTTC. This sequence encodes CAISGSVDEQFF.